This TCR beta chain was sequenced during a study of T cell changes during pregnancy in multiple sclerosis. The CDR3 consists of 17 residues. Germline V lookup: CDR1 SGHTA, CDR2 FQGNSA. Between the trimmed V and J ends, which lost 1 base and 0 bases, there was a span of 13 bases. This clone showed up just once. TCRdb's table, derived via immunoSEQ multiplex PCR, lists solely in-frame clones and lacks some. The sample shows 80,000 to 100,000 clones, over 80% of them seen only once. This specimen was peripheral blood, taken in the first trimester of pregnancy. The J gene is TRBJ2-1, the V gene TRBV7-2, with D unclear. The sequence was obtained from a female donor with multiple sclerosis, enrolled in a pregnancy study. The CDR3 loop is CASSLVGVVSSYNEQFF. In DNA, the CDR3 is TGTGCCAGCAGCTTAGTCGGAGTAGTAAGCTCCTACAATGAGCAGTTCTTC.